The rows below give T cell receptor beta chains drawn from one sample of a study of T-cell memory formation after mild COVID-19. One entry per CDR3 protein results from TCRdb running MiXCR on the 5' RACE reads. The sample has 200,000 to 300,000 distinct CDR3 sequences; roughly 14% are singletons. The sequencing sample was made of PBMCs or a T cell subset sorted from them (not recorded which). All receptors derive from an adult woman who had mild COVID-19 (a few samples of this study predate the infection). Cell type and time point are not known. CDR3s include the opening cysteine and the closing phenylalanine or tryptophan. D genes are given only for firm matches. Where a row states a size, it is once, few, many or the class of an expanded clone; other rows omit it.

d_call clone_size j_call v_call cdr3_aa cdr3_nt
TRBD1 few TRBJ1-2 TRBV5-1 CASSLGGTGDGYTF TGCGCCAGCAGCTTGGGAGGTACAGGGGATGGCTACACCTTC
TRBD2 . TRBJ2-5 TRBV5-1 CASSFLPKSSGGETQYF TGCGCCAGCAGCTTCCTCCCTAAGAGTAGCGGGGGAGAGACCCAGTACTTC
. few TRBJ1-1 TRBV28 CASEGVVDTEAFF TGTGCCTCGGAAGGGGTGGTTGACACTGAAGCTTTCTTT
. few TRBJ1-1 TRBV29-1 CSVRSRVNTEAFF TGCAGCGTGCGTTCCCGGGTCAACACTGAAGCTTTCTTT
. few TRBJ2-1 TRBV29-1 CSVVMSTALNEQFF TGCAGCGTGGTCATGTCAACGGCCCTCAATGAGCAGTTCTTC
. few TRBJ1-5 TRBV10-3 CATGADSNQPQHF TGTGCCACCGGAGCGGATAGCAATCAGCCCCAGCATTTT
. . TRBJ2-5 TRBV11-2 CASSSSGIQETQYF TGTGCCAGCAGCTCATCCGGGATTCAAGAGACCCAGTACTTC
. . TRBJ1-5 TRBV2 CASKLRNQPQHF TGTGCCAGCAAGCTCCGGAATCAGCCCCAGCATTTT
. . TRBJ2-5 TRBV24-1 CATSDYGARTRETQYF TGTGCCACCAGTGACTATGGGGCCCGCACAAGGGAGACCCAGTACTTC
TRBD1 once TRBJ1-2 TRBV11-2 CASSGRTGPMVGYTF TGTGCCAGCAGCGGGAGGACAGGGCCTATGGTGGGCTACACCTTC
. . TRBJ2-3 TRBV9 CASSVDQGRDTQYF TGTGCCAGCAGCGTAGATCAGGGGCGAGATACGCAGTATTTT
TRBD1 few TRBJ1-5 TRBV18 CASSQTTGGNQPQHF TGTGCCAGCTCACAGACGACAGGGGGCAATCAGCCCCAGCATTTT
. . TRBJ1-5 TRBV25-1 CASSGSGNQPQHF TGTGCCAGCAGTGGTTCAGGGAATCAGCCCCAGCATTTT
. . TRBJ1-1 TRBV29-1 CSVAAHPTGTEAFF TGCAGCGTCGCCGCTCACCCGACCGGCACTGAAGCTTTCTTT
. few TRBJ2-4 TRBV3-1 CASSQSGTIKNIQYF TGTGCCAGCAGCCAATCCGGGACGATCAAAAACATTCAGTACTTC
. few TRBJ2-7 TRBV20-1 CSATRGGPYEQYF TGCAGTGCGACACGCGGGGGCCCCTACGAGCAGTACTTC
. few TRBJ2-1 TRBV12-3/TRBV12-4 CASSLRSERDEQFF TGTGCCAGCAGTTTACGCTCAGAAAGGGATGAGCAGTTCTTC
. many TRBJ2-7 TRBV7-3 CASSLLAESSYEQYF TGTGCCAGCAGCTTATTAGCGGAAAGCTCCTACGAGCAGTACTTC
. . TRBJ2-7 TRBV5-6 CASSVPREGAYEQYF TGTGCCAGCAGCGTACCCAGGGAGGGGGCCTACGAGCAGTACTTC
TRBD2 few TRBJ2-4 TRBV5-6 CASSRGDPLRGAKNIQYF TGTGCCAGCAGCCGGGGGGACCCCCTGCGGGGAGCCAAAAACATTCAGTACTTC
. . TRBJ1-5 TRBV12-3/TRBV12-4 CASSRPGGGQPQHF TGTGCCAGCAGTAGACCCGGGGGCGGTCAGCCCCAGCATTTT